This TCR beta chain stems from a study of cytomegalovirus exposure and HLA in healthy donors (dated by TCRdb to 2016 to 2017). Concerning the study at large: According to an earlier analysis of a few hundred of the donors, about 179 million T cells yielded roughly 100 million unique TCR beta sequences and about 300 Gb of sequence data. Roughly 320 gigabases of sequencing data and around 90 million unique TCR sequences made up an early release that covered several hundred HLA-typed donors. Among the roughly 380 genotyped donors, around 81% belonged to the genetic ancestry cluster associated with self-reported Caucasian donors. The study was designed to test whether signatures of past pathogen exposure could be identified by cataloging public T cell receptors. Using immunosequencing, the study profiled T cell repertoires from roughly 650 subjects and related those repertoires to cytomegalovirus serostatus. In addition to the first cohort of roughly 670 subjects, a separate validation cohort of around 110 different subjects was used. The study combined high-throughput TCR immunosequencing, statistical association of individual TCRs with disease status, and machine learning to predict cytomegalovirus infection status. In a later analysis, previously published TCR beta repertoires from about 670 donors were re-analyzed and high-resolution HLA genotyping was added so that TCR occurrence patterns could be studied. Rather than drawing on any new phenotypic data, the later analysis identified candidate immune exposures from TCR beta sequences and the way those sequences occurred across donors. An earlier analysis of a few hundred of the donors applied high-throughput TCR beta sequencing to assess whether each TCR beta V gene segment acted as functional or pseudogenic. Donor age, sex, ethnicity and CMV serostatus were compiled alongside the repertoire data. In a later genetic analysis, genome-wide SNP genotypes for 398 of the 666 donors were used, and that subset was treated as a discovery cohort. All discovery cohort repertoires had been generated using a single sequencing platform. Class I and class II HLA loci were covered by the typing at four-digit resolution. Typing coverage differed by locus: A, B, C, DRB1 and DQB1 were typed in about 620-630 donors, DQA1 in 522, DPA1 in some 570, and DPB1 in 400 to 490. Several DR-DQ haplotypes were handled as single units for association and clustering because linkage in the cohort was strong. Among 300 to 450 genotyped donors of the cohort, an average of 235,054 unique TCR beta nucleotide sequences were sequenced per donor, about a sixth of them non-productive. The investigation overall reported the following: Because some donors lacked HLA typing at each locus, the association tests relied only on the typed subset. It was suggested by the authors that the approach could potentially be generalized to other disease states and immunological phenotypes. Assigning TCR associations to individual alleles was difficult when HLA alleles, especially DR and DQ, strongly co-occurred. Most CMV-associated TCR beta chains appeared to be HLA-restricted in a later analysis, and the HLA associations seemed to be driven largely by CMV exposure. According to a later analysis, TCR association rates differed among HLA loci, with DRB1 alleles showing the most associated TCRs and HLA-C alleles showing the fewest. Several of the top co-occurrence clusters appeared to be linked to parvovirus B19, influenza, CMV and Epstein-Barr virus, according to a later analysis. In a later analysis, HLA-associated TCR beta chains showed more clonal expansion and lower generation probabilities than non-associated chains that were equally common. Across donors, most TCR sequences were observed very rarely, whereas some public TCRs were present in many individuals. A later genetic analysis reported fewer N-insertions in productive TCRs among donors in an Asian-associated ancestry cluster than the roughly 720-donor mean. Some IMGT-functional V segments, including TRBV6-2 and TRBV6-3, could not be told apart with the 87-base-pair reads, so those segments were excluded. V-gene and J-gene trimming of TCR beta chains was associated with a missense DCLRE1C variant in a later genetic analysis, and the association was replicated in an independent cohort. The cohort was sequenced for TCR beta chains only, and without alpha or paired-chain data the features that could be detected were limited. A further reported finding was that TCR beta sequences accurately predicted the HLA-A and HLA-B alleles for most subjects in the first cohort. A later analysis associated about 17,000 TCR beta sequences with specific HLA alleles at a false discovery rate of 0.05. Presence/absence analyses assumed roughly uniform sequencing depth across donors, an assumption that may not hold. Because counts were too low, approximately 15 rarely observed V segments, including chromosome 9 orphons, were excluded from the earlier analysis of several hundred of the donors. Broadly in line with IMGT annotations, most TCR beta V segments showed up in productive rearrangements about 90% or about 30% of the time in an earlier analysis of roughly 590 of the donors. The study gave a list of some 150 TCR beta chains associated with cytomegalovirus. The classifier was reported to diagnose cytomegalovirus status with high specificity and sensitivity in both the original cohort and the validation cohort. CMV serostatus was the only immune exposure information available for the cohort. The sequencing pipeline was judged likely to have produced a cluster of highly shared sequence variants as a technical artifact. A few of the identified cytomegalovirus-associated TCR beta chains were confirmed in vitro to be specific for cytomegalovirus antigens. Linkage disequilibrium might explain the correlated functional status among segregating V segments, but an unknown experimental factor could not be ruled out.

In total, approximately 700 healthy bone marrow donors made up the cohort. Cohort members were all nominally healthy when sampled, although unrecorded immune exposures were likely present. The donor was CMV seronegative and belonged to the group of 352 seronegative cohort members. A peripheral blood sample was collected from each donor, and TCR beta sequencing was performed on peripheral blood mononuclear cells. The Qiagen DNeasy Blood Extraction Kit was used to extract genomic DNA from the blood cell samples. As regards this clone: The antigen this receptor binds is unknown. There are no base qualities to consult, and no much larger clone falls within one base.

The receptor library was made with the immunoSEQ multiplex PCR assay. The multiplex PCR relied on a mix of 60 forward primers for TCR Vbeta segments and 13 reverse primers for TCR Jbeta segments. Amplification of the CDR3 region of rearranged TCR beta genes was performed with a multiplex PCR assay on genomic DNA. Amplified TCR beta libraries were sequenced as 87-base-pair reads on the Illumina HiSeq System. For the original study's pipeline: Across the 700 or so repertoires, a later analysis counted around 80 million unique TCR beta chains, 9 million to 14 million of which were shared by at least two donors. To remove PCR and sequencing errors, raw reads were error-corrected and collapsed into unique sequences using a nearest-neighbor algorithm that merged closely related sequences. To assign V, D and J gene segments, CDR3 sequences were aligned to IMGT reference sequences. Each retained sequence needed at least a six-nucleotide match to both a V gene segment and a J gene segment. A rearrangement counted as productive if the CDR3 had no stop codons and remained in frame with V and J, and every other rearrangement counted as non-productive. CDR3 was defined by IMGT convention, running from the second conserved V-encoded cysteine to the conserved J-encoded phenylalanine. The earlier analysis of 500 to 600 of the donors excluded sequences that lacked an unambiguous match to a single V gene segment. In an earlier analysis of several hundred of the donors, V segments were called functional above 56.7% productive rearrangements and were called segregating when the between-donor standard deviation exceeded 5%. To diagnose cytomegalovirus status from the catalog of TCR beta chain sequences, a statistical classification framework was built. V and J gene assignment, in a later analysis, came from comparing TCR nucleotide sequences with IMGT/GENE-DB human TR gene sequences. The TCRdist pipeline was used in a later analysis to assign CDR3 sequences and most-parsimonious VDJ recombination scenarios. In a later analysis, each TCR beta chain was defined by its CDR3 amino acid sequence together with its V-gene family, and reads without a unique V-gene family were excluded. To address suspected cross-contamination and a sequencing artifact, a later analysis removed several hundred highly shared, low-generation-probability nucleotide sequences. For each public chain, a later analysis derived a clonal expansion index from normalized ranks of inferred template counts within each repertoire. In a later analysis, generation probabilities were computed using a VDJ recombination model fitted to out-of-frame rearrangements, and the results were checked against IGoR. In a later analysis, hypergeometric tests were used to score TCR-TCR, TCR-HLA and TCR-CMV co-occurrence, with a repertoire-size bias correction applied to TCR pairs. A later analysis estimated false discovery rates by permuting HLA or CMV assignments 20 times. In a later analysis, co-occurring TCRs were grouped using DBSCAN, and TCRdist sequence similarity was added for clustering within HLA-allele-positive subsets. Repertoires with fewer than 30,000 or more than 120,000 public chains, plus five repertoires with anomalous nucleotide sharing, were excluded from co-occurrence clustering. In TCRdb, the immuneACCESS table is reduced to in-frame sequences with V and J assigned. These tables do not hold every clone; where another copy was compared, an unresolved V gene accounts for under half, and the others remain unexplained. That table supplies the V and J calls and clone size; D and trimming were determined from the DNA. This sample gives 160,000 or so clones in total; approximately 86% of them show up just once. Approximately 2% of the sample rests with the top ten.

The germline V gene supplies CDR1 MDHEN and CDR2 SYDVKM. Ends trimmed: V by 6 bases, J by 2 bases; bases unmatched to a gene: 7. The CDR3 has 14 amino acids, counting the end cysteine and phenylalanine. Only CDR3 DNA is held: 42 bases, read in frame from base 1. The sequence joins TRBV28 to TRBJ2-7, and 7 bases in between align with TRBD1. What was sequenced was PBMCs. The TCR comes from a woman aged 18-35 years in good health and CMV-seronegative. In nucleotides, the sequence is TGTGCCAGCAGACCCATGACAGGGCCCTACGAGCAGTACTTC. Its translation is CASRPMTGPYEQYF.